At least ten counts were recorded for the clone carrying this T cell receptor beta chain. Antigen unknown. CDR1 and CDR2 from the germline V gene are DFQATT and SNEGSKA (reference sequence). V was cut by 6 bases and J by 8 bases, with 20 bases left in between. This CDR3 has 15 amino acids. This sample was included in a study of human T cells and chemical hapten exposure. Study summary: Diphenylcyclopropenone doses were given weekly to the scalps of patients across the roughly 25-week study.

Time point noted: pre-sensitization, week 0. The treatment was: therapeutic diphenylcyclopropenone sensitization with weekly scalp DPC. Unfractionated whole blood served as the source for total RNA extraction. In the original processing: With a range of about 20,000 to 700,000, the median per sample was about 87,000 TCRs. TCRdb reprocessed the RACE reads with MiXCR, giving one entry per CDR3 protein. These V and J calls rely on TCRdb rather than the paper's analysis. The table shows around 330,000 distinct CDR3 sequences, with around 5% occurring only once. Study-wide findings and caveats: The formation of large CDR3 similarity clusters by expanded TCRs significantly exceeded that of controls.

V usage is TRBV20-1 and J usage is TRBJ1-6; tentative D call: TRBD1 (6 bases). This sequence originates from a woman aged 18-35 years with alopecia areata. Some clones in this sample may be carry-over from other donors' samples. Specimen: whole blood, collected in connection with sensitization to the hapten diphenylcyclopropenone (DPC). The CDR3 nucleotides read TGCAGTGCGCAATCCCCGGGGGCGCTTGATTCACCCCTCCACTTT. As protein: CSAQSPGALDSPLHF.